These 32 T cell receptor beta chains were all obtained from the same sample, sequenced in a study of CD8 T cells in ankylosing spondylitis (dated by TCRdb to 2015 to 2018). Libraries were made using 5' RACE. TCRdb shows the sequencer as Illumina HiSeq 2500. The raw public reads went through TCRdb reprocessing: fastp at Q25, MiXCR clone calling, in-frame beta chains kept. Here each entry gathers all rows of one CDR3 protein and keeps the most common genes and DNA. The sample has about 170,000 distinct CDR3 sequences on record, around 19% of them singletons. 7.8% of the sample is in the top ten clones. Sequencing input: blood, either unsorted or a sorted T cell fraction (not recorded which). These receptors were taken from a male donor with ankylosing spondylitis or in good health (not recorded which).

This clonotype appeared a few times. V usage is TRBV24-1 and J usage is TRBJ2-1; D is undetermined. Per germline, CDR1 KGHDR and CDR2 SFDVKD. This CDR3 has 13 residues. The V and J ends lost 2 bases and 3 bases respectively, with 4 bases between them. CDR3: CATSDSHYNEQFF. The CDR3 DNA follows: TGTGCCACCAGTGATTCTCACTACAATGAGCAGTTCTTC.

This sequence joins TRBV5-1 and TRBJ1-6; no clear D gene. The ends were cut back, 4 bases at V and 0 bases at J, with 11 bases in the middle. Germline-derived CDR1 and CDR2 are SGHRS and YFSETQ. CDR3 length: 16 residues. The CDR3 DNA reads TGCGCCAGCAGCCCGACCGGGAGCTCCTATAATTCACCCCTCCACTTT. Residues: CASSPTGSSYNSPLHF. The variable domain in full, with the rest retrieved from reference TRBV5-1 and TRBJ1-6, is KAGVTQTPRYLIKTRGQQVTLSCSPISGHRSVSWYQQTPGQGLQFLFEYFSETQRNKGNFPGRFSGRQFSNSRSEMNVSTLELGDSALYLCASSPTGSSYNSPLHFGNGTRLTVT.

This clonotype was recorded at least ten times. CDR3 region: CASSFQGLNTEAFF. In DNA, the CDR3 is TGTGCCAGCAGCTTCCAGGGACTGAACACTGAAGCTTTCTTT. V gene TRBV5-4 combines with J gene TRBJ1-1; maybe TRBD1 (5 bases). Between the trimmed V and J ends, which lost 2 bases and 0 bases, there was a span of 8 bases. Germline assignment: CDR1 SGHNT and CDR2 YYREEE (reference sequence). This CDR3 region has 14 residues.

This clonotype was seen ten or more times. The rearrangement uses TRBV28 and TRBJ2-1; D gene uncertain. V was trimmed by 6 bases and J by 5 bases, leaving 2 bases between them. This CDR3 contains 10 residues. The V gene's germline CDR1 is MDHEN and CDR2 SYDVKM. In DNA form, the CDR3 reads TGTGCCAGCAGCGACAATGAGCAGTTCTTC. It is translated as CASSDNEQFF.

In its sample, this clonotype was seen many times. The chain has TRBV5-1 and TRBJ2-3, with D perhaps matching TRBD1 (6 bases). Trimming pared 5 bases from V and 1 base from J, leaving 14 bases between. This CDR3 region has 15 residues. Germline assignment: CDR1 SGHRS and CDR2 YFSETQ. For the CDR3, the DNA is TGCGCCAGCAGATCTGGACAGCCCGGCACAGATACGCAGTATTTT. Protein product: CASRSGQPGTDTQYF.

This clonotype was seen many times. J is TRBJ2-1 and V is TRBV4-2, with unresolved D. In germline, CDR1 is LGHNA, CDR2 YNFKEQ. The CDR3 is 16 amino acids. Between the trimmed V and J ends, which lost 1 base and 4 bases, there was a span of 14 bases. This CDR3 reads CASSQGAPLSYNEQFF. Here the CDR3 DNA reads TGTGCCAGCAGCCAAGGTGCCCCTCTCTCGTACAATGAGCAGTTCTTC.

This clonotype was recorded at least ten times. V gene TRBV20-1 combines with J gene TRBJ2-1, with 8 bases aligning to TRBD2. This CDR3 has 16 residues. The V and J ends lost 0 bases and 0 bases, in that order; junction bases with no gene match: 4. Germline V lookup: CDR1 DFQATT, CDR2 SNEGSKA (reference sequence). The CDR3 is CSARDKSGSSYNEQFF. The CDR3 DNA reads TGCAGTGCTAGAGATAAAAGCGGGAGCTCCTACAATGAGCAGTTCTTC.

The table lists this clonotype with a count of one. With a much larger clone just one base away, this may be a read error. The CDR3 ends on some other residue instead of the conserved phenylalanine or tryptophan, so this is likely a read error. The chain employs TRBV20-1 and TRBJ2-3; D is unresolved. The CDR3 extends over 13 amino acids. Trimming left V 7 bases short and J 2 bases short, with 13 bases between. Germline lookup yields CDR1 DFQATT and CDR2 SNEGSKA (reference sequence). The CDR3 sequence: CSGRYSTTDTQYL. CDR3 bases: TGCAGTGGCCGGTACTCGACCACAGATACGCAGTATCTT.

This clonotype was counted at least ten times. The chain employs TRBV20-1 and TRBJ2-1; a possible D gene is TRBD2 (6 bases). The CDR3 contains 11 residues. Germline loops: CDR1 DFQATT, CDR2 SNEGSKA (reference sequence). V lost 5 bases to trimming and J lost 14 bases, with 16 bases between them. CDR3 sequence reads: CSAYRDPGEFF. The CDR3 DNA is TGCAGTGCTTACCGGGACCCGGGGGAGTTCTTC.

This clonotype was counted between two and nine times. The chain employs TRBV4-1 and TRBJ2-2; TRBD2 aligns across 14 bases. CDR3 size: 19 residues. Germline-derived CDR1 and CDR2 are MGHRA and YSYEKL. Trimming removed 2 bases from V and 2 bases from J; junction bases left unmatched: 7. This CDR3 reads CASSQRSGLAGGNTGELFF. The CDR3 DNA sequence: TGCGCCAGCAGCCAAAGATCCGGACTAGCGGGAGGTAACACCGGGGAGCTGTTTTTT.

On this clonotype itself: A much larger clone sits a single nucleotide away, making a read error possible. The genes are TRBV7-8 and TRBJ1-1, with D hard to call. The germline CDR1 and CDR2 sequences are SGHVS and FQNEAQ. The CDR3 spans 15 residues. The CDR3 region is CASSLASKGNAEAFF. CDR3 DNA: TGTGCCAGCAGCTTAGCGTCTAAAGGGAACGCTGAAGCTTTCTTT.

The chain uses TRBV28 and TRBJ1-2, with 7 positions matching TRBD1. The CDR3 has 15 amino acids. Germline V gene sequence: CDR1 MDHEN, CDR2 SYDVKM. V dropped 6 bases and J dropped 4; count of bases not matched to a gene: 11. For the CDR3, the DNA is TGTGCCAGCAGGAAATGGGACAGCCACTCCTATGGCTACACCTTC. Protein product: CASRKWDSHSYGYTF.

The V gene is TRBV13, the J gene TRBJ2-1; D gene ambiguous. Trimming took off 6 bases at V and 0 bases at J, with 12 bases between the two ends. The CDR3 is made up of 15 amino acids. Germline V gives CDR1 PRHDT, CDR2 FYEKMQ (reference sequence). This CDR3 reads CASRPLWGSYNEQFF. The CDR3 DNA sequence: TGTGCCAGCAGGCCTCTGTGGGGCTCCTACAATGAGCAGTTCTTC. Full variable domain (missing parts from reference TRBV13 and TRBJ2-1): AAGVIQSPRHLIKEKRETATLKCYPIPRHDTVYWYQQGPGQDPQFLISFYEKMQSDKGSIPDRFSAQQFSDYHSELNMSSLELGDSALYFCASRPLWGSYNEQFFGPGTRLTVL.

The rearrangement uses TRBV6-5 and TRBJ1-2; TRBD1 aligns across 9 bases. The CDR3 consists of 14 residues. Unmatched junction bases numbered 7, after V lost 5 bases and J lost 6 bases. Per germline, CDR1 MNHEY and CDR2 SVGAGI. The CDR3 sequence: CASSKVRTGDGYTF. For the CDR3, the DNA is TGTGCCAGCAGTAAAGTCCGGACAGGGGATGGCTACACCTTC.

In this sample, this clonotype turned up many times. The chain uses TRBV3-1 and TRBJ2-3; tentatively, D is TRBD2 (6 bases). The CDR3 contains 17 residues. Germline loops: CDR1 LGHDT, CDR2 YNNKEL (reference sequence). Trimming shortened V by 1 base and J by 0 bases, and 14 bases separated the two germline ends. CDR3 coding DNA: TGTGCCAGCAGCCAAGGAGGGCTCGGAGGGAGCACAGATACGCAGTATTTT. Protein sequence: CASSQGGLGGSTDTQYF.

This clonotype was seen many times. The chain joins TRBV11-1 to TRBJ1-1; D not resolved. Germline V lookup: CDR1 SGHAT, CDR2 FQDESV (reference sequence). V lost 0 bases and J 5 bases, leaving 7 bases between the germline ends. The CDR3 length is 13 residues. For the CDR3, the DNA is TGTGCCAGCAGCTTAGCGGCGGGGACTGAAGCTTTCTTT. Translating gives CASSLAAGTEAFF.

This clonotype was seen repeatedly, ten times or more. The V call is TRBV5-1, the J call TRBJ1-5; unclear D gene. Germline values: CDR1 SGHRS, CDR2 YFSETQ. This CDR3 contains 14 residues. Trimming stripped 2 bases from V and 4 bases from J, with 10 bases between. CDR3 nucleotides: TGCGCCAGCAGCTTCGGGCCTGGGAATCAGCCCCAGCATTTT. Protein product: CASSFGPGNQPQHF.

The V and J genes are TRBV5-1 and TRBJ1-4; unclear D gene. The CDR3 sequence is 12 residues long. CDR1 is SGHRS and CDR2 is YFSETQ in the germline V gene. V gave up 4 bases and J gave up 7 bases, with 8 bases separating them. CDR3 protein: CASSQTGEKLFF. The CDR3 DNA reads TGCGCCAGCAGCCAAACGGGTGAAAAACTGTTTTTT.

This chain's CDR3 is CASSLVDSLNTEAFF. DNA for the CDR3: TGTGCCAGCAGCTTAGTTGACAGCCTGAACACTGAAGCTTTCTTT. The gene calls are TRBV11-3 and TRBJ1-1; D may be TRBD1 (5 bases). Germline assignment: CDR1 SGHNT and CDR2 YENEEA. Trimming cost V 1 base and J 0 bases, with 9 bases left between them. The CDR3 loop spans 15 amino acids.

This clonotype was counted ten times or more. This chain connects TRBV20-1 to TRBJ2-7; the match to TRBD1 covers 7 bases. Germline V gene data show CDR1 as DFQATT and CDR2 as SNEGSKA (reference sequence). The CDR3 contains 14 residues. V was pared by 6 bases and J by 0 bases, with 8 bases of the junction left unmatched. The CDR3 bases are TGCAGTGCCCATGCAGGACAGGCCTCCTACGAGCAGTACTTC. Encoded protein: CSAHAGQASYEQYF.

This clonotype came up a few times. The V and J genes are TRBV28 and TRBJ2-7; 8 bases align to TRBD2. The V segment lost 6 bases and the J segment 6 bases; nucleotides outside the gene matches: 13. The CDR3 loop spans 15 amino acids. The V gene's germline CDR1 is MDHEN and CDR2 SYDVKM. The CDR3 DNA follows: TGTGCCAGCAGCCCGGCCGGAGGAGCGGGAGCCGAGCAGTACTTC. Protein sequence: CASSPAGGAGAEQYF.

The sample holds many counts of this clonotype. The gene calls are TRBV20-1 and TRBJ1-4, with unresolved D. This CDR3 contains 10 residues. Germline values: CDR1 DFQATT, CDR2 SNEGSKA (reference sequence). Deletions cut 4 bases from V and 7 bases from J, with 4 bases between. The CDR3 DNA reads TGCAGTGCTATGGGTGAAAAACTGTTTTTT. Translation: CSAMGEKLFF.

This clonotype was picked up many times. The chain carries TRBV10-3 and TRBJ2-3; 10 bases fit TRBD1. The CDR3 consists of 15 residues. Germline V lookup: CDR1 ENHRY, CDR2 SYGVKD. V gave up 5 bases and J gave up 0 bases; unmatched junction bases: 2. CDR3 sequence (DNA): TGTGCCATCAGTTGGGACAGGGGAAGCACAGATACGCAGTATTTT. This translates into CAISWDRGSTDTQYF.

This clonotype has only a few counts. The CDR3 DNA reads as TGTGCCAGCAGCCAAGGAACGACAACGAACACTGAAGCTTTCTTT. Its protein is CASSQGTTTNTEAFF. The chain is built from TRBV3-1 and TRBJ1-1; D unresolved. Germline CDR1 reads LGHDT; CDR2 reads YNNKEL (reference sequence). The V and J ends lost 1 base and 1 base respectively, with 10 bases between them. The CDR3 runs to 15 residues.

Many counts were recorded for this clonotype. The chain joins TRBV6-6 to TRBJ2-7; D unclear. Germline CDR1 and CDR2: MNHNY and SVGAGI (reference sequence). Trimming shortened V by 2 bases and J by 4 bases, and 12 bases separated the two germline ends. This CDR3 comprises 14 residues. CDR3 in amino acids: CASSYPGLFYEQYF. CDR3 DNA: TGTGCCAGCAGTTACCCCGGGCTATTTTACGAGCAGTACTTC.

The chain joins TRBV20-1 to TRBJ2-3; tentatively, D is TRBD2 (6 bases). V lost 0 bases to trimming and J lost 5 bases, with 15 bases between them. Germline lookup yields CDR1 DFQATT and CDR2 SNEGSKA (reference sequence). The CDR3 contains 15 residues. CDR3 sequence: CSARDPLPGGDTQYF. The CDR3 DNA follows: TGCAGTGCTAGAGATCCCCTCCCCGGGGGAGATACGCAGTATTTT.

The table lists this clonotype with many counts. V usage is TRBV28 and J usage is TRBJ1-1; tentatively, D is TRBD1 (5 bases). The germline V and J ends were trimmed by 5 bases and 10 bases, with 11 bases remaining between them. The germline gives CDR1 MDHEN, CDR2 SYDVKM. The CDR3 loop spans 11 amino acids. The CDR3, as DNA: TGTGCCAGCAGTGCAGGGTGGTCAGCTTTCTTT. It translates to CASSAGWSAFF.

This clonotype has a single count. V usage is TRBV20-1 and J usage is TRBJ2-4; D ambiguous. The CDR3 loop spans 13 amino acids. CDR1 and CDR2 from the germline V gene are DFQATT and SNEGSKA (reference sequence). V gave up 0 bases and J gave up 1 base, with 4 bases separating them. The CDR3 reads CSARDGAKNIQYF. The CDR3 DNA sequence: TGCAGTGCTAGAGACGGGGCCAAAAACATTCAGTACTTC.

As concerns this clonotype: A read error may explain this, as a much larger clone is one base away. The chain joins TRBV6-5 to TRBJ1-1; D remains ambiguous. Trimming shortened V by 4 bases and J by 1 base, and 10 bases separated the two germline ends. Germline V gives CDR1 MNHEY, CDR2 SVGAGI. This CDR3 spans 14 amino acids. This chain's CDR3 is CASSSGLGNTEAFF. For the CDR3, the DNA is TGTGCCAGCAGTTCCGGGTTGGGGAACACTGAAGCTTTCTTT.

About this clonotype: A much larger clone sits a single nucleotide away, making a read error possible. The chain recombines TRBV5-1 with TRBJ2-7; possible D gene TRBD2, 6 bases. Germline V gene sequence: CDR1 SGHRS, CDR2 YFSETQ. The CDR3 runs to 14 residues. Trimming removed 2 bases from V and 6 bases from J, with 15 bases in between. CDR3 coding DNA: TGCGCCAGCAGCTTAGGAGGGAGCGGCTTCGAGCAGTACTTC. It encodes CASSLGGSGFEQYF.

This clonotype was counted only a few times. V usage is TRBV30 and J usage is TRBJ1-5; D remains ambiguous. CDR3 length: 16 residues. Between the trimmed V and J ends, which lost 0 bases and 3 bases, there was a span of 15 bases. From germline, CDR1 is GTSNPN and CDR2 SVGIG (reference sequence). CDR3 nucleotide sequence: TGTGCCTGGAGTGTTCGCGGCGTGGAACTCAATCAGCCCCAGCATTTT. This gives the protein CAWSVRGVELNQPQHF. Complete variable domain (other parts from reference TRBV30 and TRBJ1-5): SQTIHQWPATLVQPVGSPLSLECTVEGTSNPNLYWYRQAAGRGLQLLFYSVGIGQISSEVPQNLSASRPQDRQFILSSKKLLLSDSGFYLCAWSVRGVELNQPQHFGDGTRLSIL.

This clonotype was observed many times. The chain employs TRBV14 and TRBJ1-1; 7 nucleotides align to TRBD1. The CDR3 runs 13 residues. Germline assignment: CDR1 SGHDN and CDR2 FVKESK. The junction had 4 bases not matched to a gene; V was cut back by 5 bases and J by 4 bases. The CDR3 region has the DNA TGTGCCAGCAGCTCAGCAGGGGGCACTGAAGCTTTCTTT. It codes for CASSSAGGTEAFF.